This TCR beta chain was obtained from a study of PD-1 blockade in classical Hodgkin lymphoma (dated by TCRdb to 2018 to 2020). Context from the whole study: Nivolumab dosing was 3 mg/kg intravenously every 2 weeks, continuing until either disease progression or unacceptable toxicity. The study used TCR beta sequencing and CyTOF to define a peripheral blood immune signature of response to PD-1 blockade in classical Hodgkin lymphoma. Results the study describes overall, beyond this receptor: Among trial patients, those achieving complete response had baseline diversity similar to that of newly diagnosed patients, while diversity was significantly lower in partial responders and progressors. Lower diversity was observed in patients in whom nivolumab was started less than 1 year after ASCT, and these patients were excluded from later analyses so that confounding by immune reconstitution would be avoided. CD4+ but not CD8+ TCR diversity rose significantly by C4D1 (p=0.0027 vs p=0.16), most apparent in complete responders (p=0.02). The study was restricted to a single clinical trial cohort, and the causes of repertoire differences, possibly disease activity or prior therapy, were left undefined. Baseline TCR diversity was reported to be lower in newly diagnosed patients than in healthy donors, and even lower in relapsed/refractory patients.

Taken with the paper, the label for time point translates to: cycle 4 day 1 (C4D1), after 6 weeks of nivolumab. All trial patients had relapsed after autologous stem cell transplantation, with cohorts A, B and C differing in prior brentuximab vedotin exposure. A total of about 51 patients with relapsed/refractory classical Hodgkin lymphoma made up the trial cohort, and each patient's best overall response was complete response, partial response or progressive disease. In the multi-cohort phase II CheckMate 205 trial, trial patients received single-agent nivolumab. An independent review committee assessed best overall response by applying the 2007 International Working Group response criteria. Trial PBMCs were collected immediately before nivolumab initiation (C1D1) and during therapy at cycle 2 day 1 and cycle 4 day 1. Peripheral blood was collected in 8 mL Vacutainer Cell Preparation Tubes, from which PBMCs were isolated by centrifugation and then cryopreserved.

CDR1 and CDR2 were assigned from the germline V gene (reference sequence) as LNHDA and SQIVND. From its cysteine to its phenylalanine, the CDR3 spans 13 amino acids. Just the 39-base CDR3 DNA is kept, in frame starting at base 1. Unmatched junction bases come to 5, with V trimmed by 7 bases and J by 4 bases. Genomic DNA was isolated using the Qiagen DNeasy kit from unsorted PBMCs as well as from negatively selected CD4+ and CD8+ fractions. Amplification of TCR beta CDR3 regions was done by immunoSEQ multiplex PCR with primers that anneal to V and J segments. A synthetic immune receptor repertoire was used to minimize amplification bias, and any residual bias was removed computationally once sequencing was done. The original methods were these. Custom Python scripts were used to quantify repertoire diversity as the Shannon entropy index. Unsorted, CD4+ and CD8+ repertoires were analyzed separately, except in combined analyses where CD4+ and CD8+ sequences were merged in silico. Clonal expansion was defined as a frequency increase of at least 2-fold after treatment compared with C1D1, and clones undetected at baseline were assigned a pseudocount of 0.5. Clones with 0 or 1 copy at C1D1 were classified as singleton clones, and clones with 2 or more copies were classified as non-singleton clones. Clones expanded in unsorted samples were annotated as CD4+, CD8+ or unknown by matching protein sequences in sorted samples from the same patient. Wilcoxon tests were applied to paired samples to test diversity changes from C1D1 to C4D1. TCRdb holds this immuneACCESS table with in-frame rearrangements only. Some clones are missing; in checked studies, unresolved V genes explain under half, and the rest has no known cause. The V and J calls and the clone size are those of that table, but D and trimming were determined from the DNA. The sample contains tens of thousands of clones, over 75% of them found a single time. Less than 10% of the sample is taken by the ten largest.

Concerning this clone itself: Which antigen it targets is not known. There are no base qualities to consult, and no much larger clone falls within one base.

The chain links TRBV19 with TRBJ2-3; 7 bases in between match TRBD1. This TCR was sampled from a human donor with classical Hodgkin lymphoma. This specimen consisted of peripheral blood mononuclear cells (PBMCs), obtained before the fourth cycle of nivolumab. The CDR3 is CASTGGSADTQYF. The DNA sequence reads TGTGCCAGTACAGGGGGTTCCGCAGATACGCAGTATTTT.